Shown below are 27 T cell receptor beta chains from a single sample sequenced in a study of radiotherapy plus CTLA-4 blockade in lung cancer. The protocol was immunoSEQ multiplex PCR, while the TCRdb copy is restricted to in-frame clones and leaves out a portion. In the table there are around 99,000 clones, 88% of which are singletons. The material sequenced was peripheral blood, taken from a patient treated with radiotherapy plus ipilimumab. The receptor source for this set is a human donor with non-small cell lung cancer that progressed on radiotherapy plus ipilimumab.

V and J are TRBV19 and TRBJ2-6, with D perhaps matching TRBD2 (6 bases). The CDR3 has 18 residues. Trimming took off 3 bases at V and 2 bases at J, with 17 bases between the two ends. Germline V gene lookup returns CDR1 LNHDA and CDR2 SQIVND (reference sequence). The CDR3, as DNA: TGTGCCAGTAGTATTATCACTAGCATGGGGGCTGGGGCCAACGTCCTGACTTTC. This encodes CASSIITSMGAGANVLTF.

The chain employs TRBV5-5 and TRBJ1-2; 9 bases are a match to TRBD1. CDR3 length equals 14 residues. V gave up 5 bases and J gave up 6 bases; unmatched junction bases: 8. Germline assignment: CDR1 SGHKS and CDR2 YYEKEE (reference sequence). The CDR3 loop reads CASRAGTGSHGYTF. In DNA, the CDR3 is TGTGCCAGCAGAGCCGGGACAGGGTCCCATGGCTACACCTTC.

This rearrangement joins TRBV2 to TRBJ1-5, with D unresolved. Trimming stripped 3 bases from V and 0 bases from J, with 6 bases between. This CDR3 has 14 amino acids. Germline values: CDR1 SNHLY, CDR2 FYNNEI. CDR3 amino acids: CASSEVTSNQPQHF. The CDR3 bases are TGTGCCAGCAGTGAGGTAACTAGCAATCAGCCCCAGCATTTT.

This chain uses TRBV6-1 with TRBJ1-1; D ambiguous. V was trimmed by 1 base and J by 0 bases, leaving 6 bases between them. CDR1 is MNHNS, CDR2 SASEGT, per germline. The CDR3 consists of 14 residues. Here the CDR3 reads CASSEDRLNTEAFF. The CDR3 nucleotides read TGTGCCAGCAGTGAAGACAGATTGAACACTGAAGCTTTCTTT.

This chain uses TRBV5-1 with TRBJ2-1, with 7 bases lining up with TRBD2. Germline V CDR1 and CDR2: SGHRS, YFSETQ. The V gene end was trimmed by 4 bases and the J gene end by 6 bases; junction bases not matched to a gene: 16. This CDR3 comprises 17 residues. CDR3 region: CASSPSVDGRNFNEQFF. CDR3 nucleotides: TGCGCCAGCAGCCCCTCCGTTGACGGGAGGAATTTCAATGAGCAGTTCTTC. Drawing the rest from reference TRBV5-1 and TRBJ2-1, the complete variable domain is KAGVTQTPRYLIKTRGQQVTLSCSPISGHRSVSWYQQTPGQGLQFLFEYFSETQRNKGNFPGRFSGRQFSNSRSEMNVSTLELGDSALYLCASSPSVDGRNFNEQFFGPGTRLTVL.

The chain carries TRBV7-3 and TRBJ2-1, with D unclear. Germline values: CDR1 SGHTA, CDR2 FQGTGA. The CDR3 runs to 17 residues. Trimming cost V 5 bases and J 6 bases, with 23 bases left between them. The CDR3 sequence: CASSMDGGTLIRNEQFF. As DNA, the CDR3 is TGTGCCAGCAGCATGGATGGCGGCACTCTGATTCGCAATGAGCAGTTCTTC.

The V gene is TRBV4-2, the J gene TRBJ2-5; a possible D gene is TRBD2 (5 bases). Germline CDR1 and CDR2: LGHNA and YNFKEQ. This CDR3 comprises 13 residues. Trimming pared 1 base from V and 4 bases from J, leaving 7 bases between. For the CDR3, the DNA is TGTGCCAGCAGCCAAGGAGGGCGAGAGACCCAGTACTTC. This sequence encodes CASSQGGRETQYF.

The chain employs TRBV10-3 and TRBJ1-2, with D possibly being TRBD1 (6 bases). The germline CDR1 and CDR2 sequences are ENHRY and SYGVKD. V was cut by 5 bases and J by 6 bases, with 13 bases left in between. CDR3 length equals 13 residues. CDR3 sequence: CAISRQVSNGYTF. The DNA for the CDR3 is TGTGCCATCAGTCGACAGGTATCGAATGGCTACACCTTC.

The rearrangement joins TRBV7-2 to TRBJ2-1; D perhaps matches TRBD2 (6 bases). The V end was cut by 5 bases, the J end by 2 bases, with 10 bases between. Germline CDR1 is SGHTA and CDR2 is FQGNSA. The CDR3 has 14 amino acids. CDR3 coding DNA: TGTGCCAGCAGCCCCCGGGAGACCTACAATGAGCAGTTCTTC. Translated: CASSPRETYNEQFF.

The J gene is TRBJ2-7, the V gene TRBV10-1, with 10 bases aligning to TRBD2. The CDR3 runs 16 residues. Looked up from germline, CDR1 is WNHNN and CDR2 is SYGVQD (reference sequence). The V and J ends lost 0 bases and 2 bases, in that order; junction bases with no gene match: 4. CDR3 sequence (DNA): TGCGCCAGCAGTGAGTCTGGACTAGCGGAAACCTACGAGCAGTACTTC. Translating it yields CASSESGLAETYEQYF.

The chain employs TRBV18 and TRBJ2-3; D not resolved. CDR1 is KGHSH and CDR2 is LQKENI in the germline V gene. The ends were cut back, 4 bases at V and 5 bases at J, with 7 bases in the middle. This CDR3 region has 12 residues. CDR3 bases: TGTGCCAGCTCACAATTCCTAGATACGCAGTATTTT. This encodes CASSQFLDTQYF.

The chain uses TRBV27 and TRBJ2-7, with 11 bases lining up with TRBD2. The ends lost 2 bases at V and 4 bases at J; junction bases unmatched: 4. CDR3 length: 15 residues. Per germline, CDR1 MNHEY and CDR2 SMNVEV (reference sequence). The DNA for the CDR3 is TGTGCCAGCAGTTTACATTTAGCGGGAGGGTACGAGCAGTACTTC. It codes for CASSLHLAGGYEQYF.

Only a few counts were recorded for this clone. This chain joins TRBV7-2 and TRBJ1-1; a possible D gene is TRBD1 (6 bases). The germline CDR1 and CDR2 sequences are SGHTA and FQGNSA. Between the trimmed V and J ends, which lost 4 bases and 4 bases, there was a span of 13 bases. The CDR3 runs 14 residues. The CDR3 DNA reads as TGTGCCAGCAGCTACCAGAGGGGGACCACTGAAGCTTTCTTT. It encodes CASSYQRGTTEAFF.

The chain links TRBV29-1 to TRBJ1-1; D not resolved. The CDR3 is 13 residues long. CDR1 and CDR2 (germline): SQVTM, ANQGSEA. Between the trimmed V and J ends, which lost 8 bases and 1 base, there was a span of 14 bases. The CDR3 nucleotides read TGCAGCCCCAGCCGGGCCCAGAACACTGAAGCTTTCTTT. Protein: CSPSRAQNTEAFF.

V gene TRBV6-5 combines with J gene TRBJ1-5, with a tentative D call TRBD1 (5 bases). The CDR3 totals 13 residues. V was trimmed by 2 bases and J by 5 bases, leaving 7 bases between them. The germline gives CDR1 MNHEY, CDR2 SVGAGI. As DNA, the CDR3 is TGTGCCAGCAGTTACGGCAGGGATCAGCCCCAGCATTTT. Translating gives CASSYGRDQPQHF.

V and J are TRBV18 and TRBJ1-2; no clear D. Germline-derived CDR1 and CDR2 are KGHSH and LQKENI. Trimming cost V 3 bases and J 4 bases, with 15 bases left between them. The CDR3 spans 15 residues. CDR3 DNA: TGTGCCAGCTCACCCTCGGTGGAGGAGCGCTATGGCTACACCTTC. As protein: CASSPSVEERYGYTF. Full variable domain (remainder filled in from reference TRBV18 and TRBJ1-2): NAGVMQNPRHLVRRRGQEARLRCSPMKGHSHVYWYRQLPEEGLKFMVYLQKENIIDESGMPKERFSAEFPKEGPSILRIQQVVRGDSAAYFCASSPSVEERYGYTFGSGTRLTVV.

This chain joins TRBV10-3 and TRBJ2-2; D not certain. CDR3 size: 15 residues. Trimming took 3 bases from V and 1 from J, leaving 9 bases between them. CDR1 is ENHRY and CDR2 is SYGVKD in the germline V gene. CDR3 DNA: TGTGCCATCAGTGATGGGAACAGGAACACCGGGGAGCTGTTTTTT. Encoded protein: CAISDGNRNTGELFF.

J is TRBJ2-3 and V is TRBV25-1; TRBD2 agrees at 11 bases. The V segment lost 10 bases and the J segment 2 bases; nucleotides outside the gene matches: 8. The CDR3 extends over 15 amino acids. The germline V gene encodes CDR1 MGHDK and CDR2 SYGVNS. CDR3 in DNA: TGTGCCACCCAACTAGCGGGAGATCCCACAGATACGCAGTATTTT. Protein sequence: CATQLAGDPTDTQYF. Drawing the rest from reference TRBV25-1 and TRBJ2-3, the complete variable domain is EADIYQTPRYLVIGTGKKITLECSQTMGHDKMYWYQQDPGMELHLIHYSYGVNSTEKGDLSSESTVSRIRTEHFPLTLESARPSHTSQYLCATQLAGDPTDTQYFGPGTRLTVL.

A remark on this clone: The junction differs from germline at one of its ends, possibly a read error. The rearrangement links TRBV7-7 to TRBJ2-2; D is ambiguous. The CDR3 extends over 14 amino acids. The germline V gene encodes CDR1 SSHAT and CDR2 FNYEAQ (reference sequence). The CDR3 sequence is CASSLGPPTGELFF. In DNA form, the CDR3 reads TGTGCTAGCAGCTTAGGCCCCCCAACCGGGGAGCTGTTTTTT. The full variable domain, rest sourced from reference TRBV7-7 and TRBJ2-2, is GAGVSQSPRYKVTKRGQDVTLRCDPISSHATLYWYQQALGQGPEFLTYFNYEAQPDKSGLPSDRFSAERPEGSISTLTIQRTEQRDSAMYRCASSLGPPTGELFFGEGSRLTVL.

The chain uses TRBV5-1 and TRBJ1-2, with D possibly matching TRBD1 (5 bases). The CDR3 totals 13 residues. From germline, CDR1 is SGHRS and CDR2 YFSETQ. Trimming took 1 base from V and 7 from J, leaving 11 bases between them. CDR3 loop: CASSLNRDGGYTF. CDR3 DNA: TGCGCCAGCAGCTTGAACCGGGACGGTGGCTACACCTTC. The full variable domain, in which reference TRBV5-1 and TRBJ1-2 provide the parts outside the CDR3, is KAGVTQTPRYLIKTRGQQVTLSCSPISGHRSVSWYQQTPGQGLQFLFEYFSETQRNKGNFPGRFSGRQFSNSRSEMNVSTLELGDSALYLCASSLNRDGGYTFGSGTRLTVV.

The chain carries TRBV5-1 and TRBJ1-2; no clear D gene. This CDR3 has 14 residues. Trimming took off 4 bases at V and 4 bases at J, with 14 bases between the two ends. Germline CDR1 is SGHRS and CDR2 is YFSETQ. The CDR3 region is CASSPVGRSYGYTF. CDR3 in DNA: TGCGCCAGCAGCCCCGTCGGCAGATCCTATGGCTACACCTTC.

The chain has TRBV6-5 and TRBJ2-1; a weak D match, TRBD2 (5 bases). Trimming stripped 5 bases from V and 9 bases from J, with 14 bases between. The V gene's germline CDR1 is MNHEY and CDR2 SVGAGI. The CDR3 is made up of 13 amino acids. The chain's CDR3 is CASSRLIPPEQFF. The CDR3 region has the DNA TGTGCCAGCAGTCGACTAATTCCCCCTGAGCAGTTCTTC.

The chain has TRBV7-9 and TRBJ2-5; D is uncertain. This CDR3 is built from 15 residues. The V end was cut by 2 bases, the J end by 2 bases, with 12 bases between. The V gene's germline CDR1 is SEHNR and CDR2 FQNEAQ (reference sequence). CDR3 residues: CASSLKLPQQETQYF. DNA for the CDR3: TGTGCCAGCAGCTTAAAACTACCCCAACAAGAGACCCAGTACTTC.

The genes are TRBV5-1 and TRBJ1-5; a weak D match, TRBD1 (5 bases). The germline V gene encodes CDR1 SGHRS and CDR2 YFSETQ. V gave up 4 bases and J gave up 6 bases, with 14 bases separating them. The length of the CDR3 is 14 residues. The CDR3 region has the DNA TGCGCCAGCAGCCCATATGGGGGGAGTCAGCCCCAGCATTTT. Protein sequence: CASSPYGGSQPQHF.

The rearrangement joins TRBV6-6 to TRBJ2-5; 11 nucleotides align to TRBD2. The germline CDR1 and CDR2 sequences are MNHNY and SVGAGI (reference sequence). The CDR3 totals 14 residues. Trimming at V came to 4 bases and at J to 7 bases, leaving 5 bases not matched to a gene. The CDR3 DNA reads TGTGCCAGCAGTTTAACTAGCGGGAGCGGGACCCAGTACTTC. Translated, it gives CASSLTSGSGTQYF.

This chain links TRBV25-1 with TRBJ2-3; 12 bases fit TRBD1. Germline values: CDR1 MGHDK, CDR2 SYGVNS. The junction had 1 base not matched to a gene; V was cut back by 4 bases and J by 2 bases. This CDR3 has 15 residues. The CDR3 sequence is CASSGGQGATDTQYF. CDR3 DNA sequence: TGTGCCAGCAGTGGGGGACAGGGGGCCACAGATACGCAGTATTTT.

This clone was seen only once. The chain is built from TRBV6-5 and TRBJ2-7; no definite D call. The germline CDR1 and CDR2 sequences are MNHEY and SVGAGI. The CDR3 is 15 residues long. Trimming left V 0 bases short and J 2 bases short, with 11 bases between. CDR3 loop: CASSYSGDPTYEQYF. CDR3 DNA sequence: TGTGCCAGCAGTTACTCAGGTGACCCTACCTACGAGCAGTACTTC.